This T cell receptor (beta chain) appears in the sequencing data of a study of shared clonotypes between healthy human individuals. Whole-study context: A donor's plate count was three for CD4 naive and three for CD4 memory; CD8 naive had two and CD8 memory one. Study findings and constraints: Only blood was sampled; tissue repertoires likely differ. Naive subsets, compared against memory subsets, generally had larger estimated richness values.

Assay: immunoSEQ multiplex PCR; the TCRdb copy retains only in-frame clones and omits some. The sample shows about 1,800,000 clones, approximately 95% of them seen only once. The naive CD8 subset, CD45RO-negative cells positively selected for CCR7, excluded terminally differentiated effector memory CD45RA+ cells. Details on this clone: Its antigen is currently unknown.

Input material: naive CD8+ T cells sorted from blood. The source of this sequence is a man younger than 35 in good health.

CDR3 region: CASTYWITYEQYF. For the CDR3, the DNA is TGTGCCAGCACGTATTGGATAACCTACGAGCAGTACTTC. This sequence joins TRBV5-5 and TRBJ2-7; D remains ambiguous. Germline V gives CDR1 SGHKS, CDR2 YYEKEE (reference sequence). The CDR3 length is 13 residues. Trimming left V 6 bases short and J 2 bases short, with 12 bases between.